This T cell receptor beta chain was captured by sequencing in a study of response to subunit inactivated influenza vaccine. Findings of the study overall: It was suggested by the authors that few new T cells are recruited by each seasonal influenza vaccination.

In the case of this clonotype: As yet, its antigen is unknown.

TCRdb recomputed calls from the RT-PCR reads with MiXCR, one row per CDR3 protein. This repertoire shows roughly 170,000 distinct CDR3 sequences, around 8.8% found once; its top ten account for around 9.9%. CDR1 is SGHAT, CDR2 FQNNGV, per germline. V was pared by 6 bases and J by 2 bases, with 10 bases between. This CDR3 spans 13 amino acids. The J gene is TRBJ2-5, the V gene TRBV11-2; no definite D call. This TCR was sampled from a man aged 50 or older who received an inactivated influenza vaccine. The specimen comprised non-naive T cells sorted from PBMCs, sampled on the day of vaccination. As DNA, the CDR3 is TGTGCCAGCAGTACGTCACCGCAAGAGACCCAGTACTTC. This codes for CASSTSPQETQYF.